The source of this T cell receptor beta chain is a study of Ad26.COV2.S vaccination and SARS-CoV-2 variants (dated by TCRdb to about 2021). Looking at the study overall: Donors in the vaccine arm were drawn from COV1001, a multicentre, randomized, double-blind, placebo-controlled phase I-IIa trial testing Ad26.COV2.S in healthy adults. Ad26.COV2.S was administered intramuscularly at 5 x 10^10 or 1 x 10^11 viral particles, either as a single shot or as two shots given 56 days apart. The specificity and breadth of SARS-CoV-2-reactive T cell receptors after Ad26.COV2.S vaccination were assessed by TCRbeta repertoire sequencing. The TCR-sequenced set comprised approximately 32 samples: around 20 Ad26.COV2.S vaccine recipients, 5 placebo recipients and 8 SARS-CoV-2 convalescent individuals. Trial participants were randomized into five groups of five: low-dose or high-dose Ad26.COV2.S given once or twice, or placebo on both occasions. Throughout the experiments and outcome assessment, investigators stayed blinded to trial group allocation. The paper's findings and limits, for the study overall: The authors noted that the TCR breadth and depth analyses may have underestimated total T cell responses. After vaccination, substantial breadth of spike-specific CD8+ and CD4+ T cell responses was reported. Comparable non-spike TCR breadth was observed between vaccine and placebo recipients, consistent with only spike being contained in the vaccine. Compared with placebo recipients, Ad26.COV2.S recipients showed higher spike-specific TCR breadth (P = 0.0014). The study lacked the statistical power to compare responses across vaccine doses or regimens.

The immunoSEQ Assay was used to sequence TCRbeta CDR3 regions. After extraction, genomic DNA underwent amplification by bias-controlled multiplex PCR, followed by high-throughput sequencing. The authors' analysis ran thus. Collapsing and filtering of sequences were performed to quantify the absolute abundance of each unique TCRbeta CDR3 region. T cell fraction was estimated by normalization of TCRbeta template counts to usable DNA, with usable DNA being measured through amplification of reference genes present in all nucleated cells. Repertoire TCRs were annotated as SARS-CoV-2-specific by exact matching of V gene, CDR3 amino acid sequence and J gene to a known reactive TCR set. MIRA supplied the reference SARS-CoV-2 TCR set, which was filtered for enrichment in COVID-19-positive ImmuneCODE repertoires so that public or cross-reactive TCRs were removed. Drawing on the MIRA antigens, annotated TCRs were analysed further at the level of specific ORF or position within ORF. Breadth was defined as annotated unique rearrangements over total unique productive rearrangements; depth was the summed frequency of those rearrangements. Two-sided Wilcoxon rank-sum tests were used to compare TCR breadth between groups. Held by TCRdb, this immuneACCESS table contains in-frame sequences only and omits some clones. Under half of the omission traces to an unresolved V gene where checked; the cause of the rest is unknown. V, J and clone size reflect that table, while D and trimming were determined from the DNA. For this sample the table gives around 320,000 clones, of which roughly 91% were detected only once. The top ten clones comprise about 3.5% of the sample.

This sample's treatment or condition label indicates: 15 to 20 received Ad26.COV2.S at low or high dose, single or two shots; a few received placebo; per-sample allocation not given. Repertoires of vaccine and placebo recipients were sequenced from samples collected on day 63 after the first injection. In Cohort 1b, roughly 26 adults aged 18-55 years were enrolled at a single site in Boston, USA, between 29 July and 7 August 2020. Ad26.COV2.S was a replication-incompetent adenovirus type 26 vector that expressed a prefusion-stabilized SARS-CoV-2 spike protein derived from the original Wuhan strain. Comment on this clone: What this receptor recognizes is not known. Per-base quality was not reported, and no clone a single base away is much larger than it.

The sequence was obtained from a person aged 18 to 65 who received the Ad26.COV2.S COVID-19 vaccine or a placebo. Sequences were derived from peripheral blood, sampled in a trial of Ad26.COV2.S vaccine versus placebo.

The DNA sequence is given as TGTGCCAGCAGTGAAGCGCTGGGTGGCAATCAGCCCCAGCATTTT. Its translation reads: CASSEALGGNQPQHF. The chain uses TRBV2 and TRBJ1-5; the D gene identity is not certain. The V end loses 0 bases and the J end loses 2 bases, and a stretch of 8 bases separates them. The CDR3 sequence holds 15 residues, the cysteine and phenylalanine included. Only CDR3 DNA remains: 45 bases, in frame from the first base. CDR1 and CDR2 (SNHLY, FYNNEI) derive from the germline V gene.